Each of the 24 T cell receptor beta chains below was sequenced from the same sample in a study of blood T cell repertoires in COVID-19 (dated by TCRdb to 2019 to 2021). The library was prepared using the immunoSEQ multiplex PCR assay. This is the immuneACCESS table as TCRdb keeps it, with only in-frame sequences that have V and J called. A part of the clones is gone; compared with another copy, unresolved V genes explain less than half, and the rest is unexplained. The sample data list under 130,000 clones, and roughly 90% of these were observed just once. 17% of the sample rests with the top ten. Sequenced material: peripheral blood. Receptors were obtained from a woman over 75 in a cohort sampled during active COVID-19.

The DNA for the CDR3 is TGCGCCAGCAGCACGGGACAGGGGATGTCGGGCTACACCTTC. Translation: CASSTGQGMSGYTF. This rearrangement joins TRBV5-1 to TRBJ1-2; 10 bases agree with TRBD1. CDR3 length: 14 amino acids. V was clipped by 4 bases and J by 8 bases; unmatched bases: 8. Germline loops: CDR1 SGHRS, CDR2 YFSETQ.

This rearrangement joins TRBV19 to TRBJ2-1; 8 bases match TRBD1. V lost 3 bases to trimming and J lost 7 bases; unmatched junction nucleotides: 14. CDR1 and CDR2 (germline): LNHDA, SQIVND (reference sequence). The CDR3 sequence is 17 residues long. The CDR3 coding sequence is TGTGCCAGTAGTATGTTAAGGGGGCAGGGGGCGAGGAATGAGCAGTTCTTC. This sequence encodes CASSMLRGQGARNEQFF.

The V call is TRBV19, the J call TRBJ1-2; 9 bases agree with TRBD1. V lost 6 bases to trimming and J lost 4 bases; unmatched junction nucleotides: 6. The CDR3 loop spans 14 amino acids. Germline loops: CDR1 LNHDA, CDR2 SQIVND (reference sequence). CDR3 region: CASSGQGQGYGYTF. In nucleotides, the CDR3 is TGTGCCAGTAGCGGACAGGGACAGGGCTATGGCTACACCTTC.

The genes are TRBV3-1 (or the pseudogene TRBV3-2) and TRBJ2-2; TRBD1 aligns across 8 bases. CDR1 LGHDT and CDR2 YNNKEL come from the germline V gene (reference sequence). The CDR3 runs to 16 residues. The J segment lost 6 bases and the V segment lost 1 base, leaving 7 bases of the junction unmatched. The CDR3 region is CASSQVGQGIAGELFF. For the CDR3, the DNA is TGTGCCAGCAGCCAAGTAGGACAGGGAATAGCCGGGGAGCTGTTTTTT.

This clone is a singleton in its sample. This chain uses TRBV19 with TRBJ2-3; D possibly corresponds to TRBD1 (5 bases). The CDR3 extends over 12 amino acids. Trimming removed 6 bases from V and 4 bases from J, with 8 bases in between. Germline V gives CDR1 LNHDA, CDR2 SQIVND (reference sequence). CDR3 in DNA: TGTGCCAGTAGCGGCAGGGCAGATACGCAGTATTTT. Its protein is CASSGRADTQYF. Full variable domain (remainder filled in from reference TRBV19 and TRBJ2-3): DGGITQSPKYLFRKEGQNVTLSCEQNLNHDAMYWYRQDPGQGLRLIYYSQIVNDFQKGDIAEGYSVSREKKESFPLTVTSAQKNPTAFYLCASSGRADTQYFGPGTRLTVL.

The J gene is TRBJ1-5, the V gene TRBV15; no reliable D call. V gave up 0 bases and J gave up 0 bases, with 6 bases separating them. This CDR3 comprises 15 residues. CDR1 and CDR2 from the germline V gene are LNHNV and YYDKDF (reference sequence). CDR3 sequence reads: CATSRERYSNQPQHF. The CDR3, as DNA: TGTGCCACCAGCAGAGAGAGATATAGCAATCAGCCCCAGCATTTT.

The chain has TRBV5-1 and TRBJ2-2; a weak D match, TRBD1 (6 bases). V was shortened by 5 bases and J by 0 bases, with 11 bases between the two germline ends. This CDR3 region has 15 residues. The V gene's germline CDR1 is SGHRS and CDR2 YFSETQ. Here the CDR3 reads CASSSDRTNTGELFF. CDR3 nucleotide sequence: TGCGCCAGCAGTTCCGACAGGACGAACACCGGGGAGCTGTTTTTT.

This sequence joins TRBV9 and TRBJ1-6, with TRBD1 identical over 9 bases. Germline V gives CDR1 SGDLS, CDR2 YYNGEE. V lost 4 bases and J lost 5; bases outside the gene matches: 4. The CDR3 is 15 residues long. DNA for the CDR3: TGTGCCAGCAGCTCTCGGACAGGGGATAATTCACCCCTCCACTTT. Translated: CASSSRTGDNSPLHF.

This clone was counted once. This rearrangement joins TRBV4-1 to TRBJ1-5; possible D gene TRBD1, 5 bases. Looked up from germline, CDR1 is MGHRA and CDR2 is YSYEKL. Trimming stripped 3 bases from V and 7 bases from J, with 19 bases between. The CDR3 sequence is 16 residues long. The chain's CDR3 is CASSQALPRGYQPQHF. DNA for the CDR3: TGCGCCAGCAGCCAGGCCCTTCCTAGGGGATACCAGCCCCAGCATTTT.

V is TRBV6-5 and J is TRBJ1-4; a possible D gene is TRBD1 (5 bases). The CDR3 sequence is 13 residues long. Between the trimmed V and J ends, which lost 10 bases and 7 bases, there was a span of 16 bases. In germline, CDR1 is MNHEY, CDR2 SVGAGI. CDR3 sequence: CATPKEGTEKLFF. In nucleotides, the CDR3 is TGTGCCACCCCGAAGGAGGGGACTGAAAAACTGTTTTTT.

This chain connects TRBV7-2 to TRBJ1-5; D not certain. Trimming cost V 2 bases and J 2 bases, with 7 bases left between them. Per germline, CDR1 SGHTA and CDR2 FQGNSA. The CDR3 is 14 residues long. CDR3 DNA: TGTGCCAGCAGCTTATTAACAGGCAATCAGCCCCAGCATTTT. Translation gives CASSLLTGNQPQHF.

This chain uses TRBV10-3 with TRBJ2-7; possibly TRBD1 for D (5 bases). Trimming removed 7 bases at V and 4 bases at J, with 17 bases between. The CDR3 is 14 amino acids. Germline V lookup: CDR1 ENHRY, CDR2 SYGVKD. Here the CDR3 reads CAINTGPRVYEQYF. CDR3 DNA sequence: TGTGCCATCAATACCGGGCCCAGGGTTTACGAGCAGTACTTC.

This clone was picked up a small number of times. V usage is TRBV10-1 and J usage is TRBJ1-5; 8 nucleotides line up with TRBD1. CDR1 is WNHNN, CDR2 SYGVQD, per germline (reference sequence). The CDR3 has 19 amino acids. J was trimmed by 4 bases and V by 5 bases; bases with no gene match: 19. This CDR3 reads CASSRYRRTGNNRNQPQHF. In DNA form, the CDR3 reads TGCGCCAGCAGTCGTTACAGGAGGACAGGGAATAATCGGAATCAGCCCCAGCATTTT.

The chain combines TRBV10-1 with TRBJ2-1, with 7 nucleotides matching TRBD1. Trimming took 7 bases from V and 7 from J; bases not matched to a gene: 7. The V gene's germline CDR1 is WNHNN and CDR2 SYGVQD (reference sequence). The CDR3 is 13 amino acids. DNA of the CDR3: TGCGCCAGCAAGAGACAGGGCGTGAATGAGCAGTTCTTC. Its translation: CASKRQGVNEQFF.

The table lists this clone with a count of one. The V call is TRBV5-4, the J call TRBJ2-7; the match to TRBD2 covers 12 bases. Per germline, CDR1 SGHNT and CDR2 YYREEE (reference sequence). CDR3 length: 15 residues. V lost 4 bases and J lost 4; bases outside the gene matches: 6. CDR3 protein: CASSQTSGSIYEQYF. The CDR3, as DNA: TGTGCCAGCAGCCAGACTAGCGGGAGCATATACGAGCAGTACTTC.

The V gene is TRBV28, the J gene TRBJ2-5; D is ambiguous. The CDR3 loop spans 13 amino acids. The germline V gene encodes CDR1 MDHEN and CDR2 SYDVKM. Deletions cut 3 bases from V and 2 bases from J, with 7 bases between. CDR3 in DNA: TGTGCCAGCAGTTTGAGGCTACAAGAGACCCAGTACTTC. Translation gives CASSLRLQETQYF.

This chain connects TRBV12-2 to TRBJ1-6. TRBV12-2 counts as a pseudogene. The CDR3 extends over 17 amino acids. The CDR3 bases are TGTGCAAGTCGCTTACCCCGCCCGGCGAGGGATAGGTCTCCCCTCCACTTT. Protein product: CASRLPRPARDRSPLHF.

The V and J genes are TRBV10-1 and TRBJ2-1; D might be TRBD2 (7 bases). V was shortened by 4 bases and J by 7 bases, with 14 bases between the two germline ends. The length of the CDR3 is 14 residues. CDR1 is WNHNN, CDR2 SYGVQD, per germline (reference sequence). CDR3 nucleotide sequence: TGCGCCAGCAGTGGTGGGGGCGGGAGAAATGAGCAGTTCTTC. Its translation is CASSGGGGRNEQFF.

This clone was counted a few times. The gene calls are TRBV19 and TRBJ1-1, with 7 bases aligning to TRBD1. The CDR3 is 14 residues long. Germline V gene sequence: CDR1 LNHDA, CDR2 SQIVND (reference sequence). The ends lost 7 bases at V and 4 bases at J; junction bases unmatched: 9. CDR3 in DNA: TGTGCCAGTAAAACGACAGGGCTGGTCACTGAAGCTTTCTTT. This codes for CASKTTGLVTEAFF.

The J gene is TRBJ1-1, the V gene TRBV9; 8 nucleotides line up with TRBD1. Germline CDR1 is SGDLS and CDR2 is YYNGEE. There are 17 residues in the CDR3. Trimming took 0 bases from V and 8 from J; bases not matched to a gene: 15. CDR3 coding DNA: TGTGCCAGCAGCGTAGGCCCAGGGGGCGGGCCCTTGTTCGAAGCTTTCTTT. This sequence encodes CASSVGPGGGPLFEAFF.

The V gene is TRBV7-9, the J gene TRBJ2-2; no clear D gene. V shed 4 bases and J shed 5 bases, with 8 bases lying between them. The CDR3 is 13 residues long. CDR1 is SEHNR, CDR2 FQNEAQ, per germline (reference sequence). This chain's CDR3 is CASSSSGTGELFF. The CDR3 DNA is TGTGCCAGCAGCTCGTCAGGTACCGGGGAGCTGTTTTTT.

The chain has TRBV10-3 and TRBJ2-2; a possible D gene is TRBD1 (6 bases). This CDR3 spans 16 amino acids. Germline CDR1 is ENHRY and CDR2 is SYGVKD. V lost 0 bases, J lost 5 bases, and 13 bases lay in between. CDR3: CAISESQGGGTGELFF. CDR3 nucleotide sequence: TGTGCCATCAGTGAGTCGCAAGGGGGTGGAACCGGGGAGCTGTTTTTT.

This clone was found a few times. The genes are TRBV5-1 and TRBJ2-1; D gene uncertain. Germline CDR1 SGHRS, CDR2 YFSETQ. The CDR3 extends over 15 amino acids. Trimming removed 0 bases at V and 0 bases at J, with 7 bases between. The CDR3 DNA is TGCGCCAGCAGCTTGGAGTCAGGCTCCTACAATGAGCAGTTCTTC. Translating gives CASSLESGSYNEQFF. The variable domain in full, with the rest retrieved from reference TRBV5-1 and TRBJ2-1, is KAGVTQTPRYLIKTRGQQVTLSCSPISGHRSVSWYQQTPGQGLQFLFEYFSETQRNKGNFPGRFSGRQFSNSRSEMNVSTLELGDSALYLCASSLESGSYNEQFFGPGTRLTVL.

The chain recombines TRBV28 with TRBJ1-1, with D possibly TRBD1 on 5 matching bases. V lost 3 bases to trimming and J lost 4 bases, with 12 bases between them. Germline CDR1 reads MDHEN; CDR2 reads SYDVKM. The CDR3 runs 14 residues. CDR3: CASSFGGFTTEAFF. CDR3 sequence (DNA): TGTGCCAGCAGTTTTGGGGGGTTCACCACTGAAGCTTTCTTT.